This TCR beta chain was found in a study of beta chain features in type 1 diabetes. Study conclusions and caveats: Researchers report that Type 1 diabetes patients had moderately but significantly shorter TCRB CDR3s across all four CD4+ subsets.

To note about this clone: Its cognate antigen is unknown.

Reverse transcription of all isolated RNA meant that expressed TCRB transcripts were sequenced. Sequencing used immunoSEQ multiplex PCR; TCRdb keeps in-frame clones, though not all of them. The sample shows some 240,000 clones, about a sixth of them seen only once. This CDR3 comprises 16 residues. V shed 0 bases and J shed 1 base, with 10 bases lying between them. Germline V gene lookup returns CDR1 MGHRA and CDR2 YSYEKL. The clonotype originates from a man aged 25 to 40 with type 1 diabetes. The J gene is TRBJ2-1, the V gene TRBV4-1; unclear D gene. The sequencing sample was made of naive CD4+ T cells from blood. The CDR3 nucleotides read TGCGCCAGCAGCCAAGATCCTAGAAGGTCCTACAATGAGCAGTTCTTC. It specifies CASSQDPRRSYNEQFF.